The rows below give T cell receptor beta chains drawn from one sample of a study of blood T cell repertoires in COVID-19. Produced via immunoSEQ multiplex PCR; TCRdb's table is partial and in-frame only. The sample shows 390,000 or so clones, 89% of them seen only once. The sequenced material came from peripheral blood. The receptors originated from a woman aged 25 to 45 with COVID-19, enrolled during active disease. Each CDR3 is given with its conserved first and last residue. Fields, in order: CDR3 DNA, CDR3 protein, clone size, D gene, J gene, V gene. A D gene is named only where the DNA matches it firmly. Clone size, where shown, is once, few, many, or a class for clones that have expanded.

CDR3 DNA: TGTGCCACCAGCAGAGATGGGCGGGATCAGCCCCAGCATTTT; CDR3 protein: CATSRDGRDQPQHF; clone size: -; D gene: -; J gene: TRBJ1-5; V gene: TRBV15
CDR3 DNA: TGTGCCAGTAGTATTGCGGTCGCGAGCACCGGGGAGCTGTTTTTT; CDR3 protein: CASSIAVASTGELFF; clone size: -; D gene: -; J gene: TRBJ2-2; V gene: TRBV19
CDR3 DNA: TGTGCCAGCAACAGGGTCGGTGAAAAACTGTTTTTT; CDR3 protein: CASNRVGEKLFF; clone size: -; D gene: -; J gene: TRBJ1-4; V gene: TRBV2
CDR3 DNA: TGTGCCAGTAGTATAGGGGACAGGGCCTACGAGCAGTACTTC; CDR3 protein: CASSIGDRAYEQYF; clone size: -; D gene: TRBD1; J gene: TRBJ2-7; V gene: TRBV19
CDR3 DNA: TGTGCCAGCAGTTTAGTTTACAGCTTAGACAGGGACTATGGCTACACCTTC; CDR3 protein: CASSLVYSLDRDYGYTF; clone size: once; D gene: TRBD1; J gene: TRBJ1-2; V gene: TRBV28
CDR3 DNA: TGTGCCAGCAACGTTCTCTCAGGGGCAAATCAGCCCCAGCATTTT; CDR3 protein: CASNVLSGANQPQHF; clone size: -; D gene: -; J gene: TRBJ1-5; V gene: TRBV2
CDR3 DNA: TGTGCCAGCAGGGGGCGGAGTAGCGGGCACAATGAGCAGTTCTTC; CDR3 protein: CASRGRSSGHNEQFF; clone size: -; D gene: TRBD2; J gene: TRBJ2-1; V gene: TRBV2
CDR3 DNA: TGTGCCAGCTTGGAACAGGGGATGAACACTGAAGCTTTCTTT; CDR3 protein: CASLEQGMNTEAFF; clone size: -; D gene: TRBD1; J gene: TRBJ1-1; V gene: TRBV7-2
CDR3 DNA: TGTGCCAGTAGTAACTTACAGGGGCCCCTCCACTTT; CDR3 protein: CASSNLQGPLHF; clone size: -; D gene: TRBD1; J gene: TRBJ1-6; V gene: TRBV19
CDR3 DNA: TGCGCCAGCAGCTTGGATATACTTTTCTACGAGCAGTACTTC; CDR3 protein: CASSLDILFYEQYF; clone size: once; D gene: -; J gene: TRBJ2-7; V gene: TRBV5-1
CDR3 DNA: TGTGCCAGCAGCCTTACTAGCGGGGGTTACAATGAGCAGTTCTTC; CDR3 protein: CASSLTSGGYNEQFF; clone size: -; D gene: TRBD2; J gene: TRBJ2-1; V gene: TRBV4-2
CDR3 DNA: TGTGCCAGCAGCGCCCACCCCGCCGATCTAACCTACGAGCAGTACTTC; CDR3 protein: CASSAHPADLTYEQYF; clone size: -; D gene: -; J gene: TRBJ2-7; V gene: TRBV7-8
CDR3 DNA: TGTGCCAGCAGTTTGCAGAGACCCCGGGGTGGGGAGACCCAGTACTTC; CDR3 protein: CASSLQRPRGGETQYF; clone size: -; D gene: -; J gene: TRBJ2-5; V gene: TRBV27
CDR3 DNA: TGTGCCAGCAGCCAAGAGAGGCTTAGCACAGATACGCAGTATTTT; CDR3 protein: CASSQERLSTDTQYF; clone size: -; D gene: -; J gene: TRBJ2-3; V gene: TRBV3-1/TRBV3-2
CDR3 DNA: TGCGCCAGCAGCTTGGCGGCGGATTCCGGGGGCAATGAGCAGTTCTTC; CDR3 protein: CASSLAADSGGNEQFF; clone size: -; D gene: -; J gene: TRBJ2-1; V gene: TRBV5-1
CDR3 DNA: TGTGCCAGCAGCTTAGTAGCGACCCAAGAGACCCAGTACTTC; CDR3 protein: CASSLVATQETQYF; clone size: -; D gene: -; J gene: TRBJ2-5; V gene: TRBV11-2
CDR3 DNA: TGTGCCAGCAGCTACGCCGCGGCAGGAGGGTACTATGGCTACACCTTC; CDR3 protein: CASSYAAAGGYYGYTF; clone size: -; D gene: -; J gene: TRBJ1-2; V gene: TRBV11-3
CDR3 DNA: TGCGCCAGCAGCCAAGATCTGCGGAGGACCACAGATACGCAGTATTTT; CDR3 protein: CASSQDLRRTTDTQYF; clone size: -; D gene: -; J gene: TRBJ2-3; V gene: TRBV4-3
CDR3 DNA: TGTGCCAGCAGCGTAACGAGCGGGAGGTCCACAGATACGCAGTATTTT; CDR3 protein: CASSVTSGRSTDTQYF; clone size: -; D gene: TRBD2; J gene: TRBJ2-3; V gene: TRBV9
CDR3 DNA: TGTGCCAGCAGCCCCGGGACTCCCTACGAGCAGTACTTC; CDR3 protein: CASSPGTPYEQYF; clone size: -; D gene: -; J gene: TRBJ2-7; V gene: TRBV6-5
CDR3 DNA: TGTGCCAGCAGTGGCCGGGGGGGCACTGAAGCTTTCTTT; CDR3 protein: CASSGRGGTEAFF; clone size: -; D gene: -; J gene: TRBJ1-1; V gene: TRBV6-4
CDR3 DNA: TGTGCCAGCCAGCCGGGGGGGCAGGGAAGGACTGAAGCTTTCTTT; CDR3 protein: CASQPGGQGRTEAFF; clone size: -; D gene: -; J gene: TRBJ1-1; V gene: TRBV2
CDR3 DNA: TGTGCCAGCAGTTACATTAGTGTCACCGGGGAGCTGTTTTTT; CDR3 protein: CASSYISVTGELFF; clone size: -; D gene: -; J gene: TRBJ2-2; V gene: TRBV6-5
CDR3 DNA: TGTGCCACCAGCAGAGATCAGCGGGAGGGCCAGAAAGATACGCAGTATTTT; CDR3 protein: CATSRDQREGQKDTQYF; clone size: -; D gene: TRBD2; J gene: TRBJ2-3; V gene: TRBV15
CDR3 DNA: TGTGCCAGCAGTACAAAGACAGGTGGCACGGAGCAGTACTTC; CDR3 protein: CASSTKTGGTEQYF; clone size: -; D gene: -; J gene: TRBJ2-7; V gene: TRBV5-6
CDR3 DNA: TGTGCCAGTAGTATAGATTGGTCCTTGTCCAGAATGAACACTGAAGCTTTCTTT; CDR3 protein: CASSIDWSLSRMNTEAFF; clone size: -; D gene: -; J gene: TRBJ1-1; V gene: TRBV19
CDR3 DNA: TGTGCCAGCAAGACAGGGGGGGAAGGAGGCTACACCTTC; CDR3 protein: CASKTGGEGGYTF; clone size: -; D gene: TRBD1; J gene: TRBJ1-2; V gene: TRBV7-9
CDR3 DNA: TGTGCCAGCAGCAGGACAGGGGGCCGAGAAGCTTTCTTT; CDR3 protein: CASSRTGGREAFF; clone size: once; D gene: -; J gene: TRBJ1-1; V gene: TRBV21-1
CDR3 DNA: TGCGCCAGCAGCTTGGCCGTTGGACAGGGGAGAGTTATGAACACTGAAGCTTTCTTT; CDR3 protein: CASSLAVGQGRVMNTEAFF; clone size: -; D gene: TRBD1; J gene: TRBJ1-1; V gene: TRBV5-1
CDR3 DNA: TGTGCCAGCAGCGTAGTCGGGATTCCTAGCACAGATACGCAGTATTTT; CDR3 protein: CASSVVGIPSTDTQYF; clone size: -; D gene: -; J gene: TRBJ2-3; V gene: TRBV9
CDR3 DNA: TGTGCCAGCAGGTACCAAACCAGGGTGGCGGAAGCTTTCTTT; CDR3 protein: CASRYQTRVAEAFF; clone size: -; D gene: -; J gene: TRBJ1-1; V gene: TRBV28
CDR3 DNA: TGTGCCAGCACTCGCGTAGGGGTCGGGGAGCTGTTTTTT; CDR3 protein: CASTRVGVGELFF; clone size: -; D gene: -; J gene: TRBJ2-2; V gene: TRBV2
CDR3 DNA: TGTGCCAGCAGTTACCACCCTCGGGCCTACGAGCAGTACTTC; CDR3 protein: CASSYHPRAYEQYF; clone size: -; D gene: -; J gene: TRBJ2-7; V gene: TRBV6-2/TRBV6-3
CDR3 DNA: TGTGCCACCAGCAGAGGGGACAGAAACACAGATACGCAGTATTTT; CDR3 protein: CATSRGDRNTDTQYF; clone size: -; D gene: TRBD1; J gene: TRBJ2-3; V gene: TRBV15
CDR3 DNA: TGTGCCAGCAGTGATTCTTTGGGGGGGCATAATTCACCCCTCCACTTT; CDR3 protein: CASSDSLGGHNSPLHF; clone size: once; D gene: -; J gene: TRBJ1-6; V gene: TRBV6-1
CDR3 DNA: TGTGCCAGCATAGCGGCTAACACCGGGGAGCTGTTTTTT; CDR3 protein: CASIAANTGELFF; clone size: -; D gene: -; J gene: TRBJ2-2; V gene: TRBV19